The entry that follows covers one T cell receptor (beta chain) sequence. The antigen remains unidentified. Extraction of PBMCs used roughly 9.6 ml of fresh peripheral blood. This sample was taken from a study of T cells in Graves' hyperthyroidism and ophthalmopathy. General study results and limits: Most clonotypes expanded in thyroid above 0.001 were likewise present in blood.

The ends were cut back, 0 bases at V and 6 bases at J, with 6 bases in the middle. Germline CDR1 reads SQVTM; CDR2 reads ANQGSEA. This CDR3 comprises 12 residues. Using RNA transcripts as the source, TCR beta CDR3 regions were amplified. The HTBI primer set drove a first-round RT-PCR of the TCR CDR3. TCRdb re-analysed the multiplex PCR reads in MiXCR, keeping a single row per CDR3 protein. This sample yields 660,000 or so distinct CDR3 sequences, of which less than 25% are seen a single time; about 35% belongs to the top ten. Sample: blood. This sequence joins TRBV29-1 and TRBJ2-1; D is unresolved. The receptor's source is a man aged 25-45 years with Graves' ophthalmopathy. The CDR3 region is CSVEDNGNEQFF. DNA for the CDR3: TGCAGCGTTGAAGATAACGGCAATGAGCAGTTCTTC.